The 23 T cell receptor beta chains in this list originate from one sample, sequenced in a study of cytomegalovirus exposure and HLA in healthy donors (dated by TCRdb to about 2017). The receptor library was made with the immunoSEQ multiplex PCR assay. For the multiplex PCR, a mixture combining 60 forward primers for TCR Vbeta segments and 13 reverse primers for TCR Jbeta segments was used. TCRdb took over this immuneACCESS table, retaining in-frame rearrangements with V and J assigned. Such tables are incomplete; in checked studies, under half of the missing clones stem from an unresolved V gene, and the remainder is unexplained. The sample table lists almost 95,000 clones, approximately 71% of them with a count of one. 2.5% to 3% of the sample belongs to the ten largest clones. Sequencing was done on a sample of PBMCs. The origin of the receptors is a man aged 45-65 years in good health and CMV-seronegative.

This rearrangement joins TRBV10-3 to TRBJ1-1, with D possibly TRBD1 on 6 matching bases. V shed 4 bases and J shed 3 bases, with 15 bases lying between them. This CDR3 contains 15 residues. Per germline, CDR1 ENHRY and CDR2 SYGVKD. In DNA form, the CDR3 reads TGTGCCATCAGTGCGGGCAGGGGCGCGGACACTGAAGCTTTCTTT. Translating gives CAISAGRGADTEAFF.

This clone has only one observation. V usage is TRBV6-5 and J usage is TRBJ1-1; maybe TRBD1 (5 bases). CDR3 size: 14 residues. Germline V gene sequence: CDR1 MNHEY, CDR2 SVGAGI. Trimming cost V 2 bases and J 4 bases, with 11 bases left between them. CDR3 DNA sequence: TGTGCCAGCAGTTACGGCAGGGCGGCCACTGAAGCTTTCTTT. Amino acid sequence: CASSYGRAATEAFF.

This clone was detected only a few times. The rearrangement links TRBV2 to TRBJ2-3; D remains unclear. The V and J ends lost 0 bases and 3 bases respectively, with 10 bases between them. This CDR3 contains 15 residues. CDR1 is SNHLY, CDR2 FYNNEI, per germline. Written as DNA, the CDR3 is TGTGCCAGCAGTGAAGCGCAAACTGCAACAGATACGCAGTATTTT. It translates to CASSEAQTATDTQYF.

The rearrangement uses TRBV5-1 and TRBJ2-1; D call uncertain. Germline CDR1 is SGHRS and CDR2 is YFSETQ. V lost 2 bases and J 5 bases, leaving 8 bases between the germline ends. CDR3 length: 13 amino acids. CDR3 coding DNA: TGCGCCAGCAGCTTTTCTCGCGACAATGAGCAGTTCTTC. It is translated as CASSFSRDNEQFF.

This chain uses TRBV5-1 with TRBJ2-1; 7 nucleotides align to TRBD2. Looked up from germline, CDR1 is SGHRS and CDR2 is YFSETQ. The CDR3 length is 16 residues. V was clipped by 4 bases and J by 8 bases; unmatched bases: 15. CDR3 loop: CASSQSVGGSVDEQFF. DNA of the CDR3: TGCGCCAGCAGCCAGAGCGTTGGCGGGAGTGTCGATGAGCAGTTCTTC.

J is TRBJ2-3 and V is TRBV11-3; TRBD2 agrees at 12 bases. V gave up 3 bases and J gave up 4 bases; unmatched junction bases: 5. CDR1 and CDR2 from the germline V gene are SGHNT and YENEEA. The CDR3 totals 16 residues. The CDR3 DNA reads as TGTGCCAGCAGCTTCGCACTAGCGGGAGGCCCAGATACGCAGTATTTT. This gives the protein CASSFALAGGPDTQYF.

The V and J genes are TRBV2 and TRBJ1-6; 8 nucleotides line up with TRBD1. The germline V gene encodes CDR1 SNHLY and CDR2 FYNNEI. This CDR3 contains 12 residues. The V gene end was trimmed by 6 bases and the J gene end by 10 bases; junction bases not matched to a gene: 2. The CDR3 DNA follows: TGTGCCAGCAGGGACAGGGAATCACCCCTCCACTTT. Translated: CASRDRESPLHF.

This chain uses TRBV11-1 with TRBJ2-4, with D tentatively TRBD1 (5 bases). CDR1 is SGHAT, CDR2 FQDESV, per germline (reference sequence). The CDR3 spans 14 residues. V lost 4 bases and J lost 0, with 7 bases in between. The CDR3 DNA reads as TGTGCCAGCAGCTCCAGGGTAGCCAAAAACATTCAGTACTTC. It translates to CASSSRVAKNIQYF.

The CDR3 loop is CASSSVRGNTEAFF. Written as DNA, the CDR3 is TGTGCCAGCAGCTCCGTTCGAGGGAACACTGAAGCTTTCTTT. This sequence joins TRBV27 and TRBJ1-1; D is unresolved. V was cut by 6 bases and J by 1 base, with 12 bases left in between. The CDR3 has 14 amino acids. Germline V gene sequence: CDR1 MNHEY, CDR2 SMNVEV (reference sequence).

The chain has TRBV5-1 and TRBJ2-7; 10 bases line up with TRBD2. V gave up 5 bases and J gave up 1 base; unmatched junction bases: 6. The CDR3 is 15 amino acids. CDR1 and CDR2 from the germline V gene are SGHRS and YFSETQ. The CDR3 nucleotides are TGCGCCAGCAGGGTTACTAGCGGGGCTTCCTACGAGCAGTACGTC. It translates to CASRVTSGASYEQYV.

V gene TRBV7-9 combines with J gene TRBJ2-1, with 8 nucleotides matching TRBD2. From germline, CDR1 is SEHNR and CDR2 FQNEAQ (reference sequence). After removal of 5 bases from V and 7 bases from J, the junction contained 13 bases not matched to a gene. The CDR3 covers 16 residues. The CDR3 nucleotides are TGTGCCAGCAGCAAGGAGGGACTAGGGTTGAGGAATGAGCAGTTCTTC. Translated, it gives CASSKEGLGLRNEQFF. Full variable domain (outside the CDR3, taken from reference TRBV7-9 and TRBJ2-1): DTGVSQNPRHKITKRGQNVTFRCDPISEHNRLYWYRQTLGQGPEFLTYFQNEAQLEKSRLLSDRFSAERPKGSFSTLEIQRTEQGDSAMYLCASSKEGLGLRNEQFFGPGTRLTVL.

This clone has a single count. This sequence joins TRBV2 and TRBJ1-1; 12 nucleotides align to TRBD1. Trimming at V came to 0 bases and at J to 4 bases, leaving 6 bases not matched to a gene. Germline values: CDR1 SNHLY, CDR2 FYNNEI. The CDR3 is made up of 17 amino acids. The DNA for the CDR3 is TGTGCCAGCAGTGAAGCTTCGGGACAGGGGGCACTCACTGAAGCTTTCTTT. It yields the protein CASSEASGQGALTEAFF.

The genes are TRBV5-1 and TRBJ1-1, with 9 bases matching TRBD1. The CDR3 extends over 17 amino acids. Germline-derived CDR1 and CDR2 are SGHRS and YFSETQ. V was pared by 2 bases and J by 4 bases, with 12 bases of the junction left unmatched. The chain's CDR3 is CASSFDRDRAWGTEAFF. CDR3 DNA: TGCGCCAGCAGCTTTGACCGGGACAGGGCTTGGGGCACTGAAGCTTTCTTT.

This chain joins TRBV19 and TRBJ1-4, with a tentative D call TRBD1 (6 bases). V was shortened by 6 bases and J by 0 bases, with 11 bases between the two germline ends. The CDR3 extends over 15 amino acids. Per germline, CDR1 LNHDA and CDR2 SQIVND (reference sequence). The DNA for the CDR3 is TGTGCCAGTAGACAGGGCCCTGCAACTAATGAAAAACTGTTTTTT. Translated, it gives CASRQGPATNEKLFF.

The chain is built from TRBV9 and TRBJ2-7; a weak D match, TRBD1 (6 bases). The CDR3 is made up of 18 amino acids. The V gene lost 5 bases and the J gene lost 2 bases, with 26 bases spanning the gap. In germline, CDR1 is SGDLS, CDR2 YYNGEE. CDR3 coding DNA: TGTGCCAGCAGGGCGACAGGACCTCCTGAATCGGCAACCTACGAGCAGTACTTC. It translates to CASRATGPPESATYEQYF.

The chain carries TRBV30 and TRBJ2-5; D might be TRBD2 (5 bases). Per the germline V gene, CDR1 is GTSNPN and CDR2 is SVGIG (reference sequence). Trimming left V 5 bases short and J 0 bases short, with 16 bases between. The length of the CDR3 is 15 residues. CDR3 in DNA: TGTGCCTGGGGGATCGGGAATTGGTACCAAGAGACCCAGTACTTC. This codes for CAWGIGNWYQETQYF.

Only a few counts were recorded for this clone. This chain uses TRBV30 with TRBJ2-5, with D possibly TRBD1 on 6 matching bases. The germline CDR1 and CDR2 sequences are GTSNPN and SVGIG (reference sequence). The CDR3 length is 13 residues. V was cut by 2 bases and J by 4 bases, with 11 bases left in between. CDR3 in amino acids: CAWSTGPRETQYF. CDR3 nucleotide sequence: TGTGCCTGGAGTACAGGGCCCCGAGAGACCCAGTACTTC.

Of note for this clone: The same CDR3 is also encoded by other DNA sequences in this sample. The chain couples TRBV4-2 to TRBJ2-1, with D possibly being TRBD2 (6 bases). Germline CDR1 and CDR2: LGHNA and YNFKEQ. The CDR3 extends over 16 amino acids. Trimming shortened V by 0 bases and J by 7 bases, and 16 bases separated the two germline ends. The DNA of the CDR3 is TGTGCCAGCAGCCAAGATCTGCTAGCGCCTTTGAATGAGCAGTTCTTC. Its translation is CASSQDLLAPLNEQFF.

The chain combines TRBV5-1 with TRBJ2-1; tentative D call: TRBD1 (6 bases). Deletions cut 3 bases from V and 0 bases from J, with 10 bases between. CDR3 size: 15 residues. Germline V gene sequence: CDR1 SGHRS, CDR2 YFSETQ. The CDR3 sequence: CASSSGQPSYNEQFF. The CDR3 region has the DNA TGCGCCAGCAGCTCGGGACAACCCTCCTACAATGAGCAGTTCTTC.

This chain links TRBV27 with TRBJ2-6; weak D call: TRBD2 (5 bases). Between the trimmed V and J ends, which lost 2 bases and 0 bases, there was a span of 8 bases. Germline V gene lookup returns CDR1 MNHEY and CDR2 SMNVEV (reference sequence). This CDR3 is 16 amino acids long. The CDR3 spells CASSLRGGSGANVLTF. DNA for the CDR3: TGTGCCAGCAGTTTAAGAGGAGGCTCTGGGGCCAACGTCCTGACTTTC.

V and J are TRBV2 and TRBJ2-7, with a possible D match to TRBD2 (7 bases). Looked up from germline, CDR1 is SNHLY and CDR2 is FYNNEI. The ends were cut back, 8 bases at V and 3 bases at J, with 14 bases in the middle. This CDR3 has 13 residues. The CDR3 DNA follows: TGTGCCAGCCGGGGGGCAGGGGTCTACGAGCAGTACTTC. Protein sequence: CASRGAGVYEQYF.

The chain recombines TRBV9 with TRBJ1-2, with D perhaps matching TRBD1 (5 bases). The CDR3 length is 15 residues. Germline CDR1 is SGDLS and CDR2 is YYNGEE. Trimming removed 0 bases from V and 7 bases from J, with 16 bases in between. In nucleotides, the CDR3 is TGTGCCAGCAGCGTAGACATGGCAGGGAGGTTTGGCTACACCTTC. Protein product: CASSVDMAGRFGYTF.

This clone was seen more than once but under ten times. J is TRBJ2-5 and V is TRBV5-4; a weak D match, TRBD1 (5 bases). The CDR3 is made up of 15 amino acids. V was trimmed by 4 bases and J by 4 bases, leaving 17 bases between them. Germline lookup yields CDR1 SGHNT and CDR2 YYREEE (reference sequence). CDR3 region: CASSQDKVTTETQYF. For the CDR3, the DNA is TGTGCCAGCAGCCAGGACAAGGTTACCACAGAGACCCAGTACTTC. Based on the CDR3 plus reference TRBV5-4 and TRBJ2-5, the full variable domain is ETGVTQSPTHLIKTRGQQVTLRCSSQSGHNTVSWYQQALGQGPQFIFQYYREEENGRGNFPPRFSGLQFPNYSSELNVNALELDDSALYLCASSQDKVTTETQYFGPGTRLLVL.